This TCR beta chain appears in the sequencing data of a study of OX40 agonist ivuxolimab in advanced cancers. About the research overall: Recorded diagnoses for dose-escalation patients were hepatocellular carcinoma, melanoma, renal cell or head and neck cancer.

A remark on this clone: Its specificity is not known.

The CDR3 is 16 amino acids. Deletions cut 6 bases from V and 3 bases from J, with 18 bases between. Germline assignment: CDR1 MNHEY and CDR2 SMNVEV (reference sequence). Study results and caveats: CD8+ T cells were the subset that, on average, had more expanded clones than CD4+. Relatively little clonal expansion, among the lowest observed, appeared in partial responders at 0.1-3.0 mg/kg. Dose levels from 0.1 to 3.0 mg/kg saw CD4+ and CD8+ blood T cells expand clonally by week 6.

The repertoire was sequenced with immunoSEQ multiplex PCR; TCRdb's copy has only in-frame clones and lacks some. Of tens of thousands of clones listed, 70% to 90% are singletons. Source: CD4+ or CD8+ T cells sorted from blood, taken in a trial of the OX40 agonist ivuxolimab. This sequence originates from an adult with an advanced solid tumor such as melanoma, head and neck, liver or kidney cancer. This chain connects TRBV27 to TRBJ2-1; D unresolved. CDR3 sequence: CASSRTENFGYNEQFF. The CDR3 coding sequence is TGTGCCAGCAGCCGAACAGAGAATTTCGGCTACAATGAGCAGTTCTTC.